This entry describes one T cell receptor beta chain. Its cognate antigen is unknown. The CDR3 extends over 15 amino acids. Germline assignment: CDR1 SEHNR and CDR2 FQNEAQ (reference sequence). The V segment lost 4 bases and the J segment 5 bases; nucleotides outside the gene matches: 7. The data were produced by immunoSEQ multiplex PCR, yet TCRdb's version contains in-frame clones alone and is incomplete. The sample lists about 82,000 clones, approximately 85% occurring once. These data originate in a study of a mutant IDH1 vaccine in newly diagnosed glioma. Study-wide background: Patients received vaccination from 4-6 weeks after radiotherapy alone, or with temozolomide cycles. Treated patients comprised about 60% males and roughly 40% females, mean age roughly 37 years.

Time point specified: week 23, last vaccination. Every vaccination contained 300 ug of the mutant IDH1 20-mer peptide and was paired with topical imiquimod. This sequence joins TRBV7-9 and TRBJ1-4; 7 bases align to TRBD1. This specimen was PBMCs, taken from a glioma patient whose treatment included an IDH1 peptide vaccine. This receptor was obtained from a man aged 25-45 years with glioma. Some clones in this sample may be carry-over from other donors' samples. The CDR3 protein is CASSSMTGSNEKLFF. Here the CDR3 DNA reads TGTGCCAGCAGCTCCATGACAGGGTCCAATGAAAAACTGTTTTTT.